A single sample is the source of the 32 T cell receptor beta chains below, sequenced in a study of blood T cell repertoires in COVID-19. The assay was immunoSEQ multiplex PCR, and TCRdb's table has in-frame clones only and misses some. The sample holds about 140,000 clones; about 86% are singletons and the top ten take 3.5% to 4.5%. The material sequenced was peripheral blood. The receptors originated from a woman aged 60-75 years with acute or convalescent COVID-19.

This chain uses TRBV24-1 with TRBJ2-7, with 11 bases matching TRBD1. Germline V gene lookup returns CDR1 KGHDR and CDR2 SFDVKD. The V segment lost 5 bases and the J segment 4 bases; nucleotides outside the gene matches: 3. CDR3 length: 14 residues. The CDR3 nucleotides are TGTGCCACCAGTGCCGGGACAGGGGGATACGAGCAGTACTTC. Protein: CATSAGTGGYEQYF.

The rearrangement links TRBV27 to TRBJ2-1; 12 bases fit TRBD2. The CDR3 covers 16 residues. J was trimmed by 6 bases and V by 4 bases; bases with no gene match: 7. The germline V gene has CDR1 MNHEY and CDR2 SMNVEV (reference sequence). The CDR3 DNA sequence: TGTGCCAGCAGTTCCCGACTAGCGGGAGTGCTCAATGAGCAGTTCTTC. This encodes CASSSRLAGVLNEQFF.

This clone was recorded only once. The CDR3 DNA follows: TGTGCCAGCAGCTTAACGAGTTCTAGCACAGATACGCAGTATTTT. Its translation is CASSLTSSSTDTQYF. The J gene is TRBJ2-3, the V gene TRBV7-9; D ambiguous. This CDR3 spans 15 amino acids. Germline V gene lookup returns CDR1 SEHNR and CDR2 FQNEAQ (reference sequence). V was cut by 2 bases and J by 0 bases, with 9 bases left in between.

J is TRBJ2-5 and V is TRBV28, with a weak D call TRBD1 (7 bases). The germline CDR1 and CDR2 sequences are MDHEN and SYDVKM. Trimming took off 8 bases at V and 2 bases at J, with 18 bases between the two ends. The CDR3 runs to 15 residues. The CDR3 DNA reads as TGTGCCAGCCGTCCTCCAGGGGGGATTCAAGAGACCCAGTACTTC. Residues: CASRPPGGIQETQYF.

The chain is built from TRBV28 and TRBJ1-6; a possible D gene is TRBD1 (6 bases). V gave up 7 bases and J gave up 15 bases, with 13 bases separating them. Germline lookup yields CDR1 MDHEN and CDR2 SYDVKM. The CDR3 loop spans 11 amino acids. CDR3 residues: CASNTGTLLHF. The CDR3 DNA reads as TGTGCCAGCAATACCGGGACACTCCTCCACTTT.

This rearrangement joins TRBV23-1 to TRBJ2-5; TRBD1 is a possible D gene (5 bases). TRBV23-1 falls under the ORF class, with uncertain function. There are 14 residues in the CDR3. V dropped 2 bases and J dropped 5 bases, with 12 bases sitting between them. This CDR3 is CASSQVGPGETQYF. Written as DNA, the CDR3 is TGCGCCAGCAGTCAAGTGGGGCCCGGGGAGACCCAGTACTTC.

The table lists this clone with a count of one. The CDR3 DNA follows: TGTGCCAGCAGCACTTATCGGACTAGCGGGAGGGGGGATACGCAGTATTTT. It is translated as CASSTYRTSGRGDTQYF. V and J are TRBV28 and TRBJ2-3; 15 nucleotides line up with TRBD2. Germline trimming cut 6 bases from V and 6 bases from J; bases unmatched to any gene: 10. The V gene's germline CDR1 is MDHEN and CDR2 SYDVKM. The CDR3 is 17 amino acids.

The chain joins TRBV5-8 to TRBJ2-5; D ambiguous. Germline loops: CDR1 SGHTS, CDR2 YDEGEE. V was clipped by 4 bases and J by 1 base, with 11 bases between them. The CDR3 covers 14 residues. CDR3 nucleotide sequence: TGTGCCAGCAGCCCCGGAGTCGTCCAAGAGACCCAGTACTTC. This codes for CASSPGVVQETQYF.

This chain's CDR3 is CASSPSNIQYF. CDR3 DNA sequence: TGTGCCAGCTCTCCCTCAAACATTCAGTACTTC. The chain combines TRBV18 with TRBJ2-4; D not certain. The CDR3 has 11 amino acids. The germline V gene has CDR1 KGHSH and CDR2 LQKENI. Trimming took off 6 bases at V and 6 bases at J, with 6 bases between the two ends.

The chain couples TRBV5-1 to TRBJ1-2; TRBD1 matches 10 bases. This CDR3 contains 15 residues. Germline V lookup: CDR1 SGHRS, CDR2 YFSETQ. With V trimmed by 4 bases and J by 6 bases, 9 bases remained unmatched. The CDR3 region is CASSQGQGTRNGYTF. CDR3 coding DNA: TGCGCCAGCAGCCAGGGACAGGGGACGAGGAATGGCTACACCTTC. The variable domain in full, with the rest retrieved from reference TRBV5-1 and TRBJ1-2, is KAGVTQTPRYLIKTRGQQVTLSCSPISGHRSVSWYQQTPGQGLQFLFEYFSETQRNKGNFPGRFSGRQFSNSRSEMNVSTLELGDSALYLCASSQGQGTRNGYTFGSGTRLTVV.

The J gene is TRBJ2-1, the V gene TRBV5-5; 7 bases map to TRBD2. The CDR3 length is 16 residues. Germline values: CDR1 SGHKS, CDR2 YYEKEE (reference sequence). Trimming took 0 bases from V and 0 from J; bases not matched to a gene: 3. In DNA, the CDR3 is TGTGCCAGCAGCTTGGTGGGCGGGAGCTCCTACAATGAGCAGTTCTTC. Translated, it gives CASSLVGGSSYNEQFF.

The rearrangement uses TRBV19 and TRBJ2-7; TRBD1 might be the D (5 bases). The V gene's germline CDR1 is LNHDA and CDR2 SQIVND (reference sequence). The CDR3 length is 13 residues. Trimming removed 5 bases from V and 0 bases from J, with 8 bases in between. CDR3 in amino acids: CASSQGNSYEQYF. Here the CDR3 DNA reads TGTGCCAGTAGTCAGGGCAACTCCTACGAGCAGTACTTC.

The chain carries TRBV23-1 and TRBJ2-7; 8 positions agree with TRBD1. TRBV23-1 is noted as an ORF with a role that remains uncertain. The CDR3 length is 16 residues. V was pared by 4 bases and J by 4 bases, with 12 bases of the junction left unmatched. The CDR3 DNA reads TGCGCCAGCAGTCCGACCACCGGGACAGGAGTTTACGAGCAGTACTTC. Its translation is CASSPTTGTGVYEQYF.

The sample holds a few counts of this clone. In DNA, the CDR3 is TGTGCCAGCGGAAGGACTAGCGGGGGCCAGGCGCAGTTCTTC. Encoded protein: CASGRTSGGQAQFF. This chain joins TRBV6-5 and TRBJ2-1; 13 nucleotides align to TRBD2. Germline CDR1 is MNHEY and CDR2 is SVGAGI. V was clipped by 8 bases and J by 12 bases; unmatched bases: 10. The CDR3 totals 14 residues.

J is TRBJ2-3 and V is TRBV9, with 12 nucleotides matching TRBD2. The CDR3 covers 18 residues. Trimming at V came to 0 bases and at J to 6 bases, leaving 11 bases not matched to a gene. Germline V gene lookup returns CDR1 SGDLS and CDR2 YYNGEE. In DNA, the CDR3 is TGTGCCAGCAGCGTAGGTGCTAGCGGGAGGGCCCCACCCGATACGCAGTATTTT. This translates into CASSVGASGRAPPDTQYF.

The chain links TRBV11-3 to TRBJ2-7; weak D call: TRBD2 (5 bases). The CDR3 spans 11 residues. CDR1 and CDR2 (germline): SGHNT, YENEEA. Trimming stripped 5 bases from V and 7 bases from J, with 9 bases between. This chain's CDR3 is CASSRGVEQYF. The CDR3 DNA reads TGTGCCAGCAGCCGGGGTGTTGAGCAGTACTTC.

This clone has more than one count but fewer than ten. The chain joins TRBV30 to TRBJ1-2, with 7 positions matching TRBD1. The trim removed 3 bases at V and 5 bases at J, leaving 6 bases unmatched. Germline V gives CDR1 GTSNPN, CDR2 SVGIG (reference sequence). The CDR3 totals 13 residues. CDR3 sequence (DNA): TGTGCCTGGAGAAGGGACAGACCTTATGGCTACACCTTC. It yields the protein CAWRRDRPYGYTF.

The chain joins TRBV19 to TRBJ1-5; 9 bases match TRBD1. CDR3 length equals 17 residues. V lost 3 bases and J lost 3; bases outside the gene matches: 9. Germline V CDR1 and CDR2: LNHDA, SQIVND (reference sequence). CDR3 amino acids: CASSMAKTGGFNQPQHF. The CDR3 coding sequence is TGTGCCAGTAGTATGGCTAAGACAGGGGGGTTCAATCAGCCCCAGCATTTT. Complete variable domain (other parts from reference TRBV19 and TRBJ1-5): DGGITQSPKYLFRKEGQNVTLSCEQNLNHDAMYWYRQDPGQGLRLIYYSQIVNDFQKGDIAEGYSVSREKKESFPLTVTSAQKNPTAFYLCASSMAKTGGFNQPQHFGDGTRLSIL.

The J gene is TRBJ2-3, the V gene TRBV4-1, with TRBD2 as a possible D gene (5 bases). V gave up 0 bases and J gave up 10 bases, with 14 bases separating them. There are 14 residues in the CDR3. CDR1 MGHRA and CDR2 YSYEKL come from the germline V gene. CDR3 DNA sequence: TGCGCCAGCAGCCAAGAAAACGAGAGGGCGCCGCAGTATTTT. This gives the protein CASSQENERAPQYF.

The chain carries TRBV7-2 and TRBJ2-7; TRBD2 might be the D (5 bases). V was pared by 5 bases and J by 7 bases, with 27 bases between. Germline loops: CDR1 SGHTA, CDR2 FQGNSA. The CDR3 runs to 17 residues. CDR3 residues: CASSPTNRDRAPGEQYF. In nucleotides, the CDR3 is TGTGCCAGCAGCCCAACGAACCGAGACCGGGCCCCGGGGGAGCAGTACTTC.

The chain couples TRBV5-1 to TRBJ2-7; D not resolved. Germline lookup yields CDR1 SGHRS and CDR2 YFSETQ. V gave up 1 base and J gave up 1 base, with 9 bases separating them. The CDR3 is made up of 14 amino acids. Here the CDR3 reads CASSLWSGSYEQYF. In nucleotides, the CDR3 is TGCGCCAGCAGCTTGTGGTCAGGTTCCTACGAGCAGTACTTC.

The rearrangement joins TRBV11-2 to TRBJ2-5; TRBD1 agrees at 9 bases. The junction had 4 bases not matched to a gene; V was cut back by 5 bases and J by 0 bases. The CDR3 extends over 15 amino acids. Germline CDR1 reads SGHAT; CDR2 reads FQNNGV. For the CDR3, the DNA is TGTGCCAGCAGCCCCGGGACAGGGCACCAAGAGACCCAGTACTTC. Translating gives CASSPGTGHQETQYF.

The chain uses TRBV19 and TRBJ1-5; weak D call: TRBD1 (6 bases). V dropped 10 bases and J dropped 5 bases, with 12 bases sitting between them. CDR1 and CDR2 from the germline V gene are LNHDA and SQIVND (reference sequence). The CDR3 has 12 residues. CDR3 in amino acids: CATSGDDQPQHF. CDR3 nucleotides: TGTGCCACCTCAGGGGACGATCAGCCCCAGCATTTT. The whole variable domain, filled in from reference TRBV19 and TRBJ1-5, reads DGGITQSPKYLFRKEGQNVTLSCEQNLNHDAMYWYRQDPGQGLRLIYYSQIVNDFQKGDIAEGYSVSREKKESFPLTVTSAQKNPTAFYLCATSGDDQPQHFGDGTRLSIL.

DNA for the CDR3: TGTGCCACCAGCAGAGGACTATGGGTCGGCAGCACAGATACGCAGTATTTT. This codes for CATSRGLWVGSTDTQYF. The chain employs TRBV15 and TRBJ2-3, with D maybe TRBD2 (5 bases). This CDR3 contains 17 residues. Trimming pared 1 base from V and 0 bases from J, leaving 14 bases between. Germline V gives CDR1 LNHNV, CDR2 YYDKDF (reference sequence).

This clone was seen a single time. This chain joins TRBV4-2 and TRBJ2-5, with 10 bases fitting TRBD2. Germline CDR1 and CDR2: LGHNA and YNFKEQ. V lost 6 bases to trimming and J lost 4 bases; unmatched junction nucleotides: 11. This CDR3 spans 16 amino acids. CDR3: CASSTSSGRASETQYF. CDR3 nucleotide sequence: TGTGCCAGCAGTACCTCGAGCGGGAGGGCCTCAGAGACCCAGTACTTC.

This rearrangement joins TRBV12-3 or TRBV12-4 to TRBJ2-7; a weak D match, TRBD2 (6 bases). V lost 1 base and J 2 bases, leaving 6 bases between the germline ends. The CDR3 length is 13 residues. The DNA of the CDR3 is TGTGCCAGCAGTTTAGGGACTACCTACGAGCAGTACTTC. Its translation is CASSLGTTYEQYF.

This clone was seen only once. The gene calls are TRBV9 and TRBJ1-5, with 7 bases that match TRBD1. Per the germline V gene, CDR1 is SGDLS and CDR2 is YYNGEE. The junction had 6 bases not matched to a gene; V was cut back by 4 bases and J by 5 bases. The CDR3 runs 14 residues. This CDR3 reads CASSLGTEDQPQHF. CDR3 coding DNA: TGTGCCAGCAGCCTCGGGACAGAAGATCAGCCCCAGCATTTT.

The V and J genes are TRBV24-1 and TRBJ1-2; D not resolved. The CDR3 extends over 14 amino acids. Germline V CDR1 and CDR2: KGHDR, SFDVKD. V lost 3 bases and J lost 4, with 11 bases in between. The CDR3 loop reads CATSDGGGLYGYTF. CDR3 DNA: TGTGCCACCAGTGATGGTGGAGGGCTCTATGGCTACACCTTC.

The chain combines TRBV18 with TRBJ2-1; the D is unclear. The CDR3 has 17 residues. The V end lost 0 bases, the J end lost 5 bases, and 17 bases lay between the germline ends. Germline V gives CDR1 KGHSH, CDR2 LQKENI. The CDR3 DNA is TGTGCCAGCTCACCACCGTTTTCTATGCCTCAGGACAATGAGCAGTTCTTC. It codes for CASSPPFSMPQDNEQFF.

This clone was picked up a small number of times. The chain joins TRBV6-6 to TRBJ1-6, with a tentative D call TRBD1 (6 bases). Looked up from germline, CDR1 is MNHNY and CDR2 is SVGAGI (reference sequence). Trimming left V 2 bases short and J 8 bases short, with 13 bases between. CDR3 length: 15 amino acids. In DNA, the CDR3 is TGTGCCAGCAGTTACCACACAGGGCGTGATTCACCCCTCCACTTT. Its translation is CASSYHTGRDSPLHF.

This chain links TRBV13 with TRBJ2-7; 9 nucleotides match TRBD2. The J segment lost 7 bases and the V segment lost 2 bases, leaving 9 bases of the junction unmatched. This CDR3 is built from 15 residues. Germline V gives CDR1 PRHDT, CDR2 FYEKMQ (reference sequence). The CDR3 reads CASSLRLAGSREQYF. The CDR3 DNA follows: TGTGCCAGCAGCTTAAGGCTAGCGGGATCTCGAGAGCAGTACTTC.

The genes are TRBV7-8 and TRBJ2-2; TRBD2 matches at 9 bases. Germline-derived CDR1 and CDR2 are SGHVS and FQNEAQ. The CDR3 is made up of 16 amino acids. V lost 10 bases to trimming and J lost 0 bases; unmatched junction nucleotides: 9. The CDR3 loop reads CAIKTSGHANTGELFF. CDR3 nucleotides: TGTGCCATTAAGACTAGCGGACACGCGAACACCGGGGAGCTGTTTTTT.